Listed below are T cell receptor beta chains from one sample, sequenced in a study of blood T cell repertoires in COVID-19. Using immunoSEQ multiplex PCR, the repertoire was profiled, and TCRdb retains in-frame clones only, with some absent. The data show 70,000 to 95,000 clones, with more than 85% seen just once and 14% held by the top ten. The material sequenced was peripheral blood. These receptors originate from a man between 65 and 85 years old with active or convalescent COVID-19. CDR3s include the opening cysteine and the closing phenylalanine or tryptophan. D genes are given only for firm matches. Expanded clones get a size class; other rows say once, few or many, or leave the size out.

>TRBJ2-1|TRBV2|TRBD1|NA
CAGSDSGQNSYNEQFF
TGTGCCGGCAGTGATTCGGGACAGAACTCCTACAATGAGCAGTTCTTC
>TRBJ1-1|TRBV12-3/TRBV12-4|TRBD1|NA
CASSYRDRVIAFF
TGTGCCAGCAGTTATAGGGACAGGGTGATAGCTTTCTTT
>TRBJ2-3|TRBV5-4|TRBD1|NA
CASRLDRGATDTQYF
TGTGCCAGCAGGTTGGACAGGGGGGCCACAGATACGCAGTATTTT
>TRBJ2-1|TRBV5-1|TRBD2|NA
CASSSSGGGSYNEQFF
TGCGCCAGCAGCTCGTCGGGAGGGGGCTCCTACAATGAGCAGTTCTTC
>TRBJ2-7|TRBV20-1|NA|NA
CSASGGRSTYEQYF
TGCAGTGCTAGTGGGGGGAGGTCAACCTACGAGCAGTACTTC
>TRBJ1-3|TRBV5-1|TRBD1|NA
CASSYRTGRKSGNTIYF
TGCGCCAGCAGCTACCGGACAGGGAGAAAGTCTGGAAACACCATATATTTT
>TRBJ1-2|TRBV19|TRBD1|NA
CASSTAGTVYGYTF
TGTGCCAGTAGTACCGCTGGGACAGTCTATGGCTACACCTTC
>TRBJ1-2|TRBV5-4|NA|NA
CASSLAGGQDGYTF
TGTGCCAGCAGCTTGGCCGGGGGGCAGGATGGCTACACCTTC
>TRBJ2-5|TRBV5-4|NA|NA
CASSPFTASSGETQYF
TGTGCCAGCAGTCCGTTTACGGCGTCCTCGGGGGAGACCCAGTACTTC
>TRBJ1-2|TRBV6-5|TRBD1|NA
CASSYLRQGAVGYTF
TGTGCCAGCAGTTACCTAAGACAGGGGGCTGTTGGCTACACCTTC
>TRBJ1-1|TRBV30|NA|NA
CAWSVRDSYMNTEAFF
TGTGCCTGGAGTGTACGAGACAGCTACATGAACACTGAAGCTTTCTTT
>TRBJ1-3|TRBV7-2|NA|NA
CASSPPGSGNTIYF
TGTGCCAGCAGCCCGCCGGGGTCTGGAAACACCATATATTTT
>TRBJ2-7|TRBV5-1|TRBD1|once
CASSSTGSYEQYF
TGCGCCAGCAGCTCGACAGGGTCCTACGAGCAGTACTTC
>TRBJ2-2|TRBV24-1|TRBD2|NA
CATNAGGTGELFF
TGTGCCACCAACGCGGGAGGTACCGGGGAGCTGTTTTTT
>TRBJ2-7|TRBV28|TRBD1|NA
CASSSGQSPYEQYF
TGTGCCAGCAGTTCGGGACAGTCTCCTTACGAGCAGTACTTC
>TRBJ1-1|TRBV27|NA|NA
CASRTEVLNTEAFF
TGTGCCAGCAGGACAGAGGTATTGAACACTGAAGCTTTCTTT
>TRBJ1-5|TRBV6-5|TRBD1|NA
CAISRGRGQPQHF
TGTGCCATCTCGAGGGGGCGGGGTCAGCCCCAGCATTTT
>TRBJ1-2|TRBV6-5|TRBD1|NA
CASSQGQRAGYTF
TGTGCCAGCAGTCAGGGACAGCGCGCTGGCTACACCTTC
>TRBJ1-2|TRBV28|TRBD1|NA
CASTIQGASTYGYTF
TGTGCCAGCACGATACAGGGGGCATCCACCTATGGCTACACCTTC
>TRBJ1-1|TRBV7-9|NA|NA
CASSLIPGPNTEAFF
TGTGCCAGCAGCTTAATTCCAGGGCCAAACACTGAAGCTTTCTTT
>TRBJ2-7|TRBV3-1/TRBV3-2|NA|NA
CASSQGLGHYYEQYF
TGTGCCAGCAGCCAAGGATTGGGACACTACTACGAGCAGTACTTC
>TRBJ2-6|TRBV9|TRBD1|NA
CASSLQPGTGVSGANVLTF
TGTGCCAGCAGCCTTCAACCTGGGACAGGGGTCTCTGGGGCCAACGTCCTGACTTTC
>TRBJ1-2|TRBV18|TRBD1|NA
CASSPSSGQGVYGYTF
TGTGCCAGCTCACCATCGTCGGGACAGGGGGTTTATGGCTACACCTTC
>TRBJ2-5|TRBV28|NA|NA
CASSSETQYF
TGTGCCAGCAGTTCGGAGACCCAGTACTTC
>TRBJ1-2|TRBV9|TRBD1|NA
CASSVGGTGRDYGYTF
TGTGCCAGCAGCGTCGGGGGGACAGGGCGGGACTATGGCTACACCTTC
>TRBJ2-6|TRBV21-1|NA|NA
CASSSQPPQAGVLSGANVLTF
TGTGCCAGCAGCTCTCAACCCCCCCAAGCGGGAGTGCTCTCTGGGGCCAACGTCCTGACTTTC
>TRBJ1-1|TRBV5-4|TRBD1|NA
CASRYYRGSGAFF
TGTGCCAGCAGATATTACAGGGGATCAGGAGCTTTCTTT
>TRBJ2-3|TRBV6-2/TRBV6-3|TRBD2|NA
CASSYPRLAGGGVGTDTQYF
TGTGCCAGCAGTTACCCCCGACTAGCGGGAGGAGGGGTTGGCACAGATACGCAGTATTTT
>TRBJ2-2|TRBV3-1/TRBV3-2|TRBD2|once
CASSRLLAGSTGELFF
TGTGCCAGCAGCCGCCTACTAGCGGGTTCAACCGGGGAGCTGTTTTTT
>TRBJ2-3|TRBV27|NA|NA
CASSFPHTTVSPPSTDTQYF
TGTGCCAGCAGTTTTCCTCATACCACGGTAAGTCCGCCCAGCACAGATACGCAGTATTTT